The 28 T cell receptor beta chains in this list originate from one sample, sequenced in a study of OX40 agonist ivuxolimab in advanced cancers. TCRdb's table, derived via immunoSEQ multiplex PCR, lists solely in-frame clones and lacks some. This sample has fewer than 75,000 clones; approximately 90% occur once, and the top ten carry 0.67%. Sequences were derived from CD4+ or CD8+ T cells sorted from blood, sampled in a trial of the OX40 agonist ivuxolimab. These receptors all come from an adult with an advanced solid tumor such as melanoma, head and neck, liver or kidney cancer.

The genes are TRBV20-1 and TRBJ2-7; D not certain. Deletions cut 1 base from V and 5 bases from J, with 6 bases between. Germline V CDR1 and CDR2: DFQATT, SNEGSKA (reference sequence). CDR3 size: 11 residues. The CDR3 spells CSARVVDEQYF. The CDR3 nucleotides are TGCAGTGCTAGAGTGGTAGACGAGCAGTACTTC.

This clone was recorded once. The DNA for the CDR3 is TGTGCCAGCAGACGGGCAGGGACAGGTTTTAACTATGGCTACACCTTC. It yields the protein CASRRAGTGFNYGYTF. The chain uses TRBV6-9 and TRBJ1-2; 8 nucleotides line up with TRBD1. Germline V lookup: CDR1 MNHGY, CDR2 SVAAGI. The CDR3 runs to 16 residues. J was trimmed by 1 base and V by 6 bases; bases with no gene match: 10.

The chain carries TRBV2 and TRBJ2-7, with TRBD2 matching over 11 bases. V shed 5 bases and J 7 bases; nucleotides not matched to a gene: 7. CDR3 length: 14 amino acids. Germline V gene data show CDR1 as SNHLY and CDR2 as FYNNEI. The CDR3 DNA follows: TGTGCCAGCAGTTTGACTAGCGGGACGGGAGAGCAGTACTTC. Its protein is CASSLTSGTGEQYF.

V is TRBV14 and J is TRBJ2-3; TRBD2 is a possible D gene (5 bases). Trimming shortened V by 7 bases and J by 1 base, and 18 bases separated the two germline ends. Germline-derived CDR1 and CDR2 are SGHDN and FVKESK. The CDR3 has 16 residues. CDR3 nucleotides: TGTGCCAGCAACGTAGTTGGCGGGCCTCGCACAGATACGCAGTATTTT. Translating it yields CASNVVGGPRTDTQYF.

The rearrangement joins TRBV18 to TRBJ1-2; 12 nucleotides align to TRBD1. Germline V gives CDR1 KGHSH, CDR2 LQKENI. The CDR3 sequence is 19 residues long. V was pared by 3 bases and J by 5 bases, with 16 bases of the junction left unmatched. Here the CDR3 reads CASSPRPGTGGSYVYGYTF. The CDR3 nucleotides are TGTGCCAGCTCACCTCGCCCCGGGACAGGGGGCTCGTACGTGTATGGCTACACCTTC.

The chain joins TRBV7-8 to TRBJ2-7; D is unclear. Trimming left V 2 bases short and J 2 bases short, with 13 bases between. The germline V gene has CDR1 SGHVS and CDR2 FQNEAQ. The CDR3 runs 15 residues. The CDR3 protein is CASSLRRLPAYEQYF. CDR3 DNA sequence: TGTGCCAGCAGCTTAAGGCGTCTTCCAGCCTACGAGCAGTACTTC.

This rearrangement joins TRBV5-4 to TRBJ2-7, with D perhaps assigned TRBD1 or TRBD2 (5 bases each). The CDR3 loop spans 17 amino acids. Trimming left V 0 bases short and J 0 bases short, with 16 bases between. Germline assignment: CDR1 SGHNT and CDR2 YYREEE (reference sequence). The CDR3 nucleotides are TGTGCCAGCAGCTTGGCTCTTAGGGACCCAAGCTCCTACGAGCAGTACTTC. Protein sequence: CASSLALRDPSSYEQYF. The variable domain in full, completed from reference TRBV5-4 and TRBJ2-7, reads ETGVTQSPTHLIKTRGQQVTLRCSSQSGHNTVSWYQQALGQGPQFIFQYYREEENGRGNFPPRFSGLQFPNYSSELNVNALELDDSALYLCASSLALRDPSSYEQYFGPGTRLTVT.

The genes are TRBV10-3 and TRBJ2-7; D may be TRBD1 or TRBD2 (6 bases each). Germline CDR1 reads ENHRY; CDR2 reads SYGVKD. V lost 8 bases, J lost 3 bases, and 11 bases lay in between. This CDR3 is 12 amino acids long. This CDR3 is CAISGGGYEQYF. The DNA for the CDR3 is TGTGCCATCTCCGGAGGGGGCTACGAGCAGTACTTC.

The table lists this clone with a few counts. This chain's CDR3 is CAIGQGYEQYF. CDR3 DNA sequence: TGTGCCATCGGACAGGGCTACGAGCAGTACTTC. The chain couples TRBV10-3 to TRBJ2-7, with 8 bases that match TRBD1. The CDR3 spans 11 residues. Germline CDR1 is ENHRY and CDR2 is SYGVKD. V lost 8 bases to trimming and J lost 3 bases; unmatched junction nucleotides: 0.

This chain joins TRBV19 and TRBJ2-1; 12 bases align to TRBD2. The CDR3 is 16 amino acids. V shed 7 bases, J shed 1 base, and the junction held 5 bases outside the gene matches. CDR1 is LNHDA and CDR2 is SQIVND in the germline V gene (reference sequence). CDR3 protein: CASMRLAGVSYNEQFF. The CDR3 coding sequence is TGTGCCAGTATGAGACTAGCGGGAGTATCCTACAATGAGCAGTTCTTC.

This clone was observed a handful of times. The CDR3 here is CSVAAAGGGNQPQHF. CDR3 sequence (DNA): TGCAGCGTTGCTGCCGCTGGCGGCGGAAATCAGCCCCAGCATTTT. The V call is TRBV29-1, the J call TRBJ1-5; no firm D call. Trimming left V 4 bases short and J 4 bases short, with 17 bases between. The CDR3 has 15 residues. Germline CDR1 is SQVTM and CDR2 is ANQGSEA.

CDR3 sequence (DNA): TGTGCCAGCAGTTTCACAGGGAGTATAGCGCAGTATTTT. As protein: CASSFTGSIAQYF. The rearrangement joins TRBV28 to TRBJ2-3, with D tentatively TRBD1 (6 bases). The CDR3 is 13 residues long. The germline CDR1 and CDR2 sequences are MDHEN and SYDVKM. V shed 3 bases and J shed 10 bases, with 14 bases lying between them.

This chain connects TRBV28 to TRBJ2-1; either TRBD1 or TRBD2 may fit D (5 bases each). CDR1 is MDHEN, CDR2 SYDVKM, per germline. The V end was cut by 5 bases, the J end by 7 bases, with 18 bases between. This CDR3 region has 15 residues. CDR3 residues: CASSLSGTPPNEQFF. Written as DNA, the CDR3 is TGTGCCAGCAGTCTCTCCGGGACCCCCCCAAATGAGCAGTTCTTC.

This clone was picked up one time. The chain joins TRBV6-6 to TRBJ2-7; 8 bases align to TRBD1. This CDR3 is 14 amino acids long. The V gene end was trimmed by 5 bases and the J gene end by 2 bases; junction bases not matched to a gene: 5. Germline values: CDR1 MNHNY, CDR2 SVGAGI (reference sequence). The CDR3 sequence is CASSPDRGPYEQYF. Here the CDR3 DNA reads TGTGCCAGCAGTCCCGACAGGGGACCCTACGAGCAGTACTTC.

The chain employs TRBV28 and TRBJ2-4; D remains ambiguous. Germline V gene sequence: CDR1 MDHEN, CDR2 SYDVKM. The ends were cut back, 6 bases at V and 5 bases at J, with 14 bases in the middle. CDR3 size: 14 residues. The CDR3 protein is CASSLRFPQNIQYF. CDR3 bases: TGTGCCAGCAGCCTTCGATTCCCCCAAAACATTCAGTACTTC.

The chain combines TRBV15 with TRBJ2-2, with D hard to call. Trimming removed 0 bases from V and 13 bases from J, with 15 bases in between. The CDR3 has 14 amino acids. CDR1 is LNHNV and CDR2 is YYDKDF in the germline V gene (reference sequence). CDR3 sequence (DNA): TGTGCCACCAGCAGAGATCGGGCCATCGGTGGGCTGTTTTTT. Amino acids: CATSRDRAIGGLFF.

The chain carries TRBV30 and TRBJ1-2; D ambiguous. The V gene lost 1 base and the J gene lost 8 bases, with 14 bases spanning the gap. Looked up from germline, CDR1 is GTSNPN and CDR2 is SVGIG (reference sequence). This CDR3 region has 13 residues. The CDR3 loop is CAWSAQPGVGYTF. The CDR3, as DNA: TGTGCCTGGAGTGCACAACCAGGCGTAGGCTACACCTTC.

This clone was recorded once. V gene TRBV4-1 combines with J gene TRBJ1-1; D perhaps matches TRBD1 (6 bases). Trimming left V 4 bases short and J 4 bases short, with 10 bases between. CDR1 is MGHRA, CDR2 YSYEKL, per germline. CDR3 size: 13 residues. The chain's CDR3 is CASSPRGLTEAFF. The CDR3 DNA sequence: TGCGCCAGCAGCCCCAGGGGACTCACTGAAGCTTTCTTT.

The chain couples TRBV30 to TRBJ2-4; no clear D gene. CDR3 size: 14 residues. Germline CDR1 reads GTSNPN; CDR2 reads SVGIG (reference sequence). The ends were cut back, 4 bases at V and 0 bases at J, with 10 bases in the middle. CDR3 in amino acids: CAWTPNLAKNIQYF. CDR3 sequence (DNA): TGTGCCTGGACCCCGAATCTAGCCAAAAACATTCAGTACTTC.

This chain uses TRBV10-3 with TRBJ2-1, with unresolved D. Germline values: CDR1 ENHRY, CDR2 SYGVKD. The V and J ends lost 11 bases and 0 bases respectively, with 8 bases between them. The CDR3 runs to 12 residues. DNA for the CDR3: TGTGCCGTCGGAAGCTCCTACAATGAGCAGTTCTTC. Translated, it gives CAVGSSYNEQFF.

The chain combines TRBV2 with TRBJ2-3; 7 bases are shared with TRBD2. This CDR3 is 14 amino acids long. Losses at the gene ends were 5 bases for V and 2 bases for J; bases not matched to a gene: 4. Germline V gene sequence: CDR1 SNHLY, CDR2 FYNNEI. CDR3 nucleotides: TGTGCCAGCAGTCCGGGACTAACCACAGATACGCAGTATTTT. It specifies CASSPGLTTDTQYF.

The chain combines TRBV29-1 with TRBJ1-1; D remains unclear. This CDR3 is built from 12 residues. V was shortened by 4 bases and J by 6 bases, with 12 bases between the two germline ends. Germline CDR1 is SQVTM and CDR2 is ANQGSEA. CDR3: CSVGLTDAEAFF. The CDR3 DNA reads TGCAGCGTTGGCCTGACGGACGCTGAAGCTTTCTTT.

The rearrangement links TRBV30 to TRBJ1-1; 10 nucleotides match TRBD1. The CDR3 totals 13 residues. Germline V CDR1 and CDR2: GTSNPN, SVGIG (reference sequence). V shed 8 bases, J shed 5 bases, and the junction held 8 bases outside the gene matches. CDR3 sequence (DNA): TGTGCCCAAAGACAGGGGGCAGGGACTGAAGCTTTCTTT. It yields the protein CAQRQGAGTEAFF.

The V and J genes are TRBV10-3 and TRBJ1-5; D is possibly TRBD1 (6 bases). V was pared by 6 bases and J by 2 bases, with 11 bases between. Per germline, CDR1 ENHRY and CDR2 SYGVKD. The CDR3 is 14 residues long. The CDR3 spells CAIRAGVGNQPQHF. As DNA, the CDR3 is TGTGCCATCAGGGCAGGGGTTGGCAATCAGCCCCAGCATTTT.

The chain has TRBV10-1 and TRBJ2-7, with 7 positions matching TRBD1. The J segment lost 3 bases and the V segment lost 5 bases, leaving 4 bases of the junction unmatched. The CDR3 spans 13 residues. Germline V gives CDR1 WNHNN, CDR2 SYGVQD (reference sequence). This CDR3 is CASSSRDSYEQYF. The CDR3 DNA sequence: TGCGCCAGCAGTAGCCGGGACAGCTACGAGCAGTACTTC.

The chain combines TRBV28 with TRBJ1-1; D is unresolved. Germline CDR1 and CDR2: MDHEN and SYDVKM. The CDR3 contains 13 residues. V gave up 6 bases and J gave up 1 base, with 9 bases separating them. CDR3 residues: CASRVPGNTEAFF. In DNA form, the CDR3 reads TGTGCCAGCAGAGTCCCCGGGAACACTGAAGCTTTCTTT.

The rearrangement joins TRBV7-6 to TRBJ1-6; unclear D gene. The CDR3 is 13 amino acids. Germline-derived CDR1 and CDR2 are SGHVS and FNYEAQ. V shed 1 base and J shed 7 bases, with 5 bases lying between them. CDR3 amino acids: CASSLETNSPLHF. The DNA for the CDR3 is TGTGCCAGCAGCTTAGAGACCAATTCACCCCTCCACTTT.

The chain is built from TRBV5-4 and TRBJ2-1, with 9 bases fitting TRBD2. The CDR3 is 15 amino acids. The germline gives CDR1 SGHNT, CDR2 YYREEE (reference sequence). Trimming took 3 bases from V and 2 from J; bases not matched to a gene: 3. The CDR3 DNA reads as TGTGCCAGCAGCTCGGGACTAGCTACCTACAATGAGCAGTTCTTC. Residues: CASSSGLATYNEQFF.